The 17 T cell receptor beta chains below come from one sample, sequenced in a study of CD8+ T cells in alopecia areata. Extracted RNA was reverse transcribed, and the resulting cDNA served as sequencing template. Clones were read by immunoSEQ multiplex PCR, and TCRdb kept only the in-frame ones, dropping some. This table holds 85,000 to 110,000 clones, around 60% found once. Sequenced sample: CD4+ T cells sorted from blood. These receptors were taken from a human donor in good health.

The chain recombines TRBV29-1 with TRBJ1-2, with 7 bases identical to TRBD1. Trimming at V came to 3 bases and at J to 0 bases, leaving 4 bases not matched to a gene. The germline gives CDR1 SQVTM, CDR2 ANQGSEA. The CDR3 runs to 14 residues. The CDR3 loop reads CSVDGGQPNYGYTF. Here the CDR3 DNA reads TGCAGCGTTGATGGGGGACAGCCTAACTATGGCTACACCTTC.

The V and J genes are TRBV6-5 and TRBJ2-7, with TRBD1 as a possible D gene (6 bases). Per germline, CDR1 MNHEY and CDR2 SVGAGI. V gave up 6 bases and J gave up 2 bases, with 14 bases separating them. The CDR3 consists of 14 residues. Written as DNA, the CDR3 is TGTGCCAGCAGGAAGGGGGATTTCGCCTACGAGCAGTACTTC. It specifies CASRKGDFAYEQYF.

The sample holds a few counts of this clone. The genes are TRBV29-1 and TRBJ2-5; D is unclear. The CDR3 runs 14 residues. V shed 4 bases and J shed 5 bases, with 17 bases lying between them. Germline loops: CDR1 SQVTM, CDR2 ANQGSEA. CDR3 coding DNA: TGCAGCGTTGGTACTTCAGTGGTTTTGGAGACCCAGTACTTC. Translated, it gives CSVGTSVVLETQYF.

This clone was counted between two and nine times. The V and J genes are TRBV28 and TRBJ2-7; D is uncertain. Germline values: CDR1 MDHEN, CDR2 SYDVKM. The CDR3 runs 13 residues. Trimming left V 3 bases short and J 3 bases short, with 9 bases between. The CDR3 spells CASSFGQDYEQYF. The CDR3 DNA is TGTGCCAGCAGTTTCGGTCAGGACTACGAGCAGTACTTC. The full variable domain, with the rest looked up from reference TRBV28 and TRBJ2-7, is DVKVTQSSRYLVKRTGEKVFLECVQDMDHENMFWYRQDPGLGLRLIYFSYDVKMKEKGDIPEGYSVSREKKERFSLILESASTNQTSMYLCASSFGQDYEQYFGPGTRLTVT.

The CDR3 protein is CASSPAPNSPLHF. The CDR3, as DNA: TGTGCCAGCTCACCAGCACCTAATTCACCCCTCCACTTT. The V and J genes are TRBV18 and TRBJ1-6; no definite D call. The V gene lost 2 bases and the J gene lost 6 bases, with 5 bases spanning the gap. Germline V lookup: CDR1 KGHSH, CDR2 LQKENI. The CDR3 loop spans 13 amino acids.

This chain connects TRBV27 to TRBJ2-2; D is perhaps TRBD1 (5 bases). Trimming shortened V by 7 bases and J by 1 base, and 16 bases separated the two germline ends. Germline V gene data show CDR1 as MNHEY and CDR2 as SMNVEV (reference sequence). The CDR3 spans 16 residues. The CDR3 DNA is TGTGCCAGCACTGTTCTAGGGCAGGGGAACACCGGGGAGCTGTTTTTT. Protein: CASTVLGQGNTGELFF.

This chain's CDR3 is CSVTGRTDYEQYF. The CDR3 DNA is TGCAGCGTTACCGGGAGGACTGACTACGAGCAGTACTTC. The V and J genes are TRBV29-1 and TRBJ2-7, with 7 bases fitting TRBD2. Germline V gives CDR1 SQVTM, CDR2 ANQGSEA. The CDR3 extends over 13 amino acids. V shed 5 bases and J 3 bases; nucleotides not matched to a gene: 7.

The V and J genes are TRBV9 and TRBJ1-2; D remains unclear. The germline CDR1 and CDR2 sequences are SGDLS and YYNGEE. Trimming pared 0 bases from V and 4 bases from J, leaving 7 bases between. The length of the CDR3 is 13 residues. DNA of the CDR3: TGTGCCAGCAGCGTAGGCCGTTCCTATGGCTACACCTTC. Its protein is CASSVGRSYGYTF.

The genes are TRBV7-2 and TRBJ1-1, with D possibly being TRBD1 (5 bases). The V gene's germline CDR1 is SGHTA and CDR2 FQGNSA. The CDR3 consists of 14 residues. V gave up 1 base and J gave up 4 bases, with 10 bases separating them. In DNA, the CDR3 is TGTGCCAGCAGCTTAGGGGGGATCCCCACTGAAGCTTTCTTT. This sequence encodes CASSLGGIPTEAFF.

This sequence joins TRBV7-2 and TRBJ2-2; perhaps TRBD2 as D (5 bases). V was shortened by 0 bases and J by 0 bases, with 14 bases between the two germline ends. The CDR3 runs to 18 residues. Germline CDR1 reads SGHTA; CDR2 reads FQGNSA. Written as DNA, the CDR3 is TGTGCCAGCAGCTTAGCGCGTTCCGACTACTCGAACACCGGGGAGCTGTTTTTT. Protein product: CASSLARSDYSNTGELFF.

In DNA, the CDR3 is TGTGCCAGCAGTCTGTGGCGGGTTTTCTATGGCTACACCTTC. Amino acid sequence: CASSLWRVFYGYTF. This rearrangement joins TRBV5-6 to TRBJ1-2; D gene uncertain. This CDR3 spans 14 amino acids. Germline CDR1 reads SGHDT; CDR2 reads YYEEEE. Trimming left V 5 bases short and J 4 bases short, with 15 bases between. The complete variable domain, with remaining parts taken from reference TRBV5-6 and TRBJ1-2, reads DAGVTQSPTHLIKTRGQQVTLRCSPKSGHDTVSWYQQALGQGPQFIFQYYEEEERQRGNFPDRFSGHQFPNYSSELNVNALLLGDSALYLCASSLWRVFYGYTFGSGTRLTVV.

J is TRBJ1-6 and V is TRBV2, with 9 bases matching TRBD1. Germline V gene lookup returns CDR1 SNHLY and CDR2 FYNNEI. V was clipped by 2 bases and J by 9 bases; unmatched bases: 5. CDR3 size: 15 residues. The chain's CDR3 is CASSELGTGTSPLHF. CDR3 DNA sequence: TGTGCCAGCAGTGAATTAGGGACAGGGACTTCACCCCTCCACTTT.

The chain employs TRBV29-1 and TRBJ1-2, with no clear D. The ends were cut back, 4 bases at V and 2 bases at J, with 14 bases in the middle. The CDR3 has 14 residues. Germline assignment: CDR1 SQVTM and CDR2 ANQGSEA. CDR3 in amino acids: CSVALLGGNYGYTF. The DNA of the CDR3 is TGCAGCGTTGCTTTGCTGGGCGGGAACTATGGCTACACCTTC.

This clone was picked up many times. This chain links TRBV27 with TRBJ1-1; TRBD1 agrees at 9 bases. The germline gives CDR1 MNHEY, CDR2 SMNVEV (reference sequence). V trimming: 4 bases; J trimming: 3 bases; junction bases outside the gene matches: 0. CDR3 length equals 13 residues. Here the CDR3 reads CASSWTGDTEAFF. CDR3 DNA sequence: TGTGCCAGCAGTTGGACAGGGGACACTGAAGCTTTCTTT.

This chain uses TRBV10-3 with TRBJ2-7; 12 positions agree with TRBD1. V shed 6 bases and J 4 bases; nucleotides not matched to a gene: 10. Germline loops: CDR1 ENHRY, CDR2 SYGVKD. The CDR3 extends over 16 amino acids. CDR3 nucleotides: TGTGCCATCAGCAATCCCGGGACAGGGGGCGGTTACGAGCAGTACTTC. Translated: CAISNPGTGGGYEQYF.

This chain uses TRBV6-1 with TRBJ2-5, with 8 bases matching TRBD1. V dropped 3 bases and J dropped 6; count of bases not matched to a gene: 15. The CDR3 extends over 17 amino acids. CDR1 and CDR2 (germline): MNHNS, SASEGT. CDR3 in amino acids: CASSEADRVARIKTQYF. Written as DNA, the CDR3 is TGTGCCAGCAGTGAGGCGGACAGGGTTGCGAGAATAAAGACCCAGTACTTC.

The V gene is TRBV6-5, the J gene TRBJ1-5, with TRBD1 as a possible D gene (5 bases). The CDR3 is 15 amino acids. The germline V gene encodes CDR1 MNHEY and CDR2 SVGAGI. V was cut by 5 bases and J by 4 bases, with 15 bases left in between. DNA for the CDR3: TGTGCCAGCAGTCTCAGGGTGTCGGGAAATCAGCCCCAGCATTTT. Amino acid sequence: CASSLRVSGNQPQHF.